This T cell receptor (beta chain) was sequenced in a study of CD8+CD57+ T cells in acquired aplastic anemia. General study results and limits: Patients had around 30 CD8+ CDR3 sequences in common with controls (the shared set).

Trimming took 2 bases from V and 5 from J, leaving 10 bases between them. Per germline, CDR1 MNHNS and CDR2 SASEGT. The CDR3 covers 14 residues. The sequenced patients had an expansion of CD8+CD57+ cells seen by flow cytometry. Each patient had severe acquired aplastic anemia. Patients had received no therapy at the time of blood sampling. Both TCR beta VDJ combination and CDR3 sequence profiling were carried out. Genomic DNA was the template for this profiling. From the reads, TCRdb called clonotypes with MiXCR, one entry per CDR3 protein. This table has 200,000 to 250,000 distinct CDR3 sequences, around 49% appearing once. This clonotype was counted at least ten times. The antigen is unknown.

This TCR was sampled from a human donor with aplastic anemia. The sequenced material came from sorted CD4+, CD8+, or CD8+CD57+ T cells (not recorded which) from PBMCs. This sequence joins TRBV6-1 and TRBJ1-5; D remains ambiguous. The CDR3 nucleotides read TGTGCCAGCAGTGAAACCTTGGGATATCAGCCCCAGCATTTT. Its translation is CASSETLGYQPQHF.